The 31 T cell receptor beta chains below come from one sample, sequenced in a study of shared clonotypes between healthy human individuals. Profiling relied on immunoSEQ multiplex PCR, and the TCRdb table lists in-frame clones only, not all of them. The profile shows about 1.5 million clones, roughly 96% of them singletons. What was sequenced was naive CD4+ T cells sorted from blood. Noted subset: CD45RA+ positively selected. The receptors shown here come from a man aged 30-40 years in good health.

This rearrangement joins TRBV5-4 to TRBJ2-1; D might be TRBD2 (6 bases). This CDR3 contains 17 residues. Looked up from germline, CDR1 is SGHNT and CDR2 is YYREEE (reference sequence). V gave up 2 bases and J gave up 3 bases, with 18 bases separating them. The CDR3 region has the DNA TGTGCCAGCAGCTTATCCGGGGGACCGAGTTACTACAATGAGCAGTTCTTC. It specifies CASSLSGGPSYYNEQFF. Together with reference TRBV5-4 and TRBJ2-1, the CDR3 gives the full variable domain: ETGVTQSPTHLIKTRGQQVTLRCSSQSGHNTVSWYQQALGQGPQFIFQYYREEENGRGNFPPRFSGLQFPNYSSELNVNALELDDSALYLCASSLSGGPSYYNEQFFGPGTRLTVL.

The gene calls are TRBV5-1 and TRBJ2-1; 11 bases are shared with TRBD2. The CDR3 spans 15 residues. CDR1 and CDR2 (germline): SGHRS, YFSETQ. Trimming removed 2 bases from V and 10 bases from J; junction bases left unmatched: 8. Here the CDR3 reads CASSFPGTSGQEQFF. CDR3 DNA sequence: TGCGCCAGCAGCTTCCCCGGGACTAGCGGCCAAGAGCAGTTCTTC.

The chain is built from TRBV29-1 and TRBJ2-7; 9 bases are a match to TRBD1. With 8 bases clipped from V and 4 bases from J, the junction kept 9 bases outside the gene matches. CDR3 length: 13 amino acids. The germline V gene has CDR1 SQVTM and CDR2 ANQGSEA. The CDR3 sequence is CSTRGQGKYEQYF. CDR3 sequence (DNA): TGCAGCACTCGAGGACAGGGGAAATACGAGCAGTACTTC.

The CDR3 DNA sequence: TGTGCCAGCAGTGAAAGGCGGCCAGGGGGGGCCAACGTCCTGACTTTC. Translation: CASSERRPGGANVLTF. This rearrangement joins TRBV2 to TRBJ2-6; maybe TRBD1 (5 bases). The CDR3 totals 16 residues. The germline V and J ends were trimmed by 2 bases and 4 bases, with 12 bases remaining between them. The germline V gene has CDR1 SNHLY and CDR2 FYNNEI. Drawing the rest from reference TRBV2 and TRBJ2-6, the complete variable domain is EPEVTQTPSHQVTQMGQEVILRCVPISNHLYFYWYRQILGQKVEFLVSFYNNEISEKSEIFDDQFSVERPDGSNFTLKIRSTKLEDSAMYFCASSERRPGGANVLTFGAGSRLTVL.

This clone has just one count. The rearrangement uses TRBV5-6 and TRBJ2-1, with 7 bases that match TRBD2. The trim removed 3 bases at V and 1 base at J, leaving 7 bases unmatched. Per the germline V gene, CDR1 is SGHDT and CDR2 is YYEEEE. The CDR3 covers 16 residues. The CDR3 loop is CASSSILASSYNEQFF. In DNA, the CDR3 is TGTGCCAGCAGCTCGATACTAGCGTCTTCCTACAATGAGCAGTTCTTC.

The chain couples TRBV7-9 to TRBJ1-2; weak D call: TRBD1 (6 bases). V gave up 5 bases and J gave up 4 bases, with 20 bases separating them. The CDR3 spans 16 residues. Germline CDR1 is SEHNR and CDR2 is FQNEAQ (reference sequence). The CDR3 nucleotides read TGTGCCAGCAGCGCTATAAGTGCAGGGGCGATCTATGGCTACACCTTC. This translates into CASSAISAGAIYGYTF.

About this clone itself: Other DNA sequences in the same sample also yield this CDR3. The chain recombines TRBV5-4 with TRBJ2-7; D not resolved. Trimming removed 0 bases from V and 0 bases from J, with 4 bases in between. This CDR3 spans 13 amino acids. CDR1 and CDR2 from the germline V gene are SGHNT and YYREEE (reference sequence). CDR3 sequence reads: CASSLGNSYEQYF. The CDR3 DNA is TGTGCCAGCAGCTTGGGCAACTCCTACGAGCAGTACTTC. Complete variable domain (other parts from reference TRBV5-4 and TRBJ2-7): ETGVTQSPTHLIKTRGQQVTLRCSSQSGHNTVSWYQQALGQGPQFIFQYYREEENGRGNFPPRFSGLQFPNYSSELNVNALELDDSALYLCASSLGNSYEQYFGPGTRLTVT.

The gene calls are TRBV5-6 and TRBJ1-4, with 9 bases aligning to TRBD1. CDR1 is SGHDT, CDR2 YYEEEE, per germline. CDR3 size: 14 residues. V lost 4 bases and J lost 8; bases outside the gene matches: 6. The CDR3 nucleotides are TGTGCCAGCAGCGCGACAGGGGGTGGGGAAAAACTGTTTTTT. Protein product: CASSATGGGEKLFF.

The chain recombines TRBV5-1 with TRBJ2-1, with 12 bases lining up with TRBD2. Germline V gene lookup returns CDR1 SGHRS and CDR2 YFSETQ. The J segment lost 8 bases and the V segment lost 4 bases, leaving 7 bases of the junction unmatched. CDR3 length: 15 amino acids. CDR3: CASSRRLAGEDEQFF. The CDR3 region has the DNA TGCGCCAGCAGCCGAAGACTAGCGGGAGAGGATGAGCAGTTCTTC.

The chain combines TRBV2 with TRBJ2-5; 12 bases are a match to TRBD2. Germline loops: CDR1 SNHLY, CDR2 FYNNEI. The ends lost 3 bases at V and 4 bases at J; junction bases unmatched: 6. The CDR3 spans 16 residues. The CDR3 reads CASSESSGRATETQYF. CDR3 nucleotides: TGTGCCAGCAGTGAGTCTAGCGGGAGGGCCACAGAGACCCAGTACTTC.

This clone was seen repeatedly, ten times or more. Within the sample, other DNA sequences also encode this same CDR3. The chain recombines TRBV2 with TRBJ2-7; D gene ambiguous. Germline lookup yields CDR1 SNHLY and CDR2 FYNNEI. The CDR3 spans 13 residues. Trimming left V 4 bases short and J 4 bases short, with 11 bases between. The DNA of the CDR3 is TGTGCCAGCAGTGGTGACCGATTATACGAGCAGTACTTC. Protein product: CASSGDRLYEQYF.

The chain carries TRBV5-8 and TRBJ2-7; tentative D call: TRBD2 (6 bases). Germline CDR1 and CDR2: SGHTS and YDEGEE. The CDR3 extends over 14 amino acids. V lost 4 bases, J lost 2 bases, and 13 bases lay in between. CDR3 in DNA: TGTGCCAGCAGCCCGGGAGACCTGGCCTACGAGCAGTACTTC. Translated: CASSPGDLAYEQYF.

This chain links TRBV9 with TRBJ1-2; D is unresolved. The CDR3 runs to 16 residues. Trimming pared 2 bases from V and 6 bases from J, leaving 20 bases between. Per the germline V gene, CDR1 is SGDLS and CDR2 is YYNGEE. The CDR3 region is CASSVEQRSSIDGYTF. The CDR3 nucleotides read TGTGCCAGCAGCGTTGAACAGAGATCCTCTATAGATGGCTACACCTTC.

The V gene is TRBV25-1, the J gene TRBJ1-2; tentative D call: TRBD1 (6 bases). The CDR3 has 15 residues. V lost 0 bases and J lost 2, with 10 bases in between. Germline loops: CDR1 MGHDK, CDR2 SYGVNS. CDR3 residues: CASSEYNRENYGYTF. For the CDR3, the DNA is TGTGCCAGCAGTGAATACAACAGGGAGAACTATGGCTACACCTTC.

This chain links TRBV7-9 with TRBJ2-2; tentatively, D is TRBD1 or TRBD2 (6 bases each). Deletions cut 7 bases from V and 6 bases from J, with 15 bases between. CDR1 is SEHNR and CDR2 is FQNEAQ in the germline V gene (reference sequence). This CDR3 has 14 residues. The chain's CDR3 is CASTRGQIAGELFF. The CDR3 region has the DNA TGTGCCAGCACTCGGGGGCAGATCGCCGGGGAGCTGTTTTTT.

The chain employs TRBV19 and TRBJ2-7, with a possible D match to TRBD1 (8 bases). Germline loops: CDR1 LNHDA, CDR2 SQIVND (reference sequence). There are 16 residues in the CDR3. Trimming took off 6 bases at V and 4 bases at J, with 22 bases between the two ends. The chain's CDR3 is CASRGPGGQEQYEQYF. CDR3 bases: TGTGCCAGTAGAGGCCCGGGGGGACAGGAGCAGTACGAGCAGTACTTC.

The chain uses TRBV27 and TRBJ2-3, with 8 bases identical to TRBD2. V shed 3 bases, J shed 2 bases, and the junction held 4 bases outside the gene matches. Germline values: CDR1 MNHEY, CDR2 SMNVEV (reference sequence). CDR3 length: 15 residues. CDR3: CASSFRSGATDTQYF. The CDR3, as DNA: TGTGCCAGCAGTTTTCGTAGCGGGGCCACAGATACGCAGTATTTT.

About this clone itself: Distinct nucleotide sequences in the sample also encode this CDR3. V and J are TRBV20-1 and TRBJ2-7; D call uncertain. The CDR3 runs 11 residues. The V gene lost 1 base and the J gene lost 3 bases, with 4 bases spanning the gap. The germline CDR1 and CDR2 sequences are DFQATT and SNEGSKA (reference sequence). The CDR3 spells CSARGLYEQYF. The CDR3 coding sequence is TGCAGTGCTAGAGGTCTCTACGAGCAGTACTTC.

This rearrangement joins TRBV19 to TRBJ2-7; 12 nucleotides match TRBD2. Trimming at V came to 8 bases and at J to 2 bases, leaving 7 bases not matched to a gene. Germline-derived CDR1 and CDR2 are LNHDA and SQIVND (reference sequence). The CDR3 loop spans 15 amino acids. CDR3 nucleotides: TGTGCCAGTCAACTAGCGGGAGGATATCCCTACGAGCAGTACTTC. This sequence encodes CASQLAGGYPYEQYF. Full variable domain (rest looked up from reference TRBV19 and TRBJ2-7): DGGITQSPKYLFRKEGQNVTLSCEQNLNHDAMYWYRQDPGQGLRLIYYSQIVNDFQKGDIAEGYSVSREKKESFPLTVTSAQKNPTAFYLCASQLAGGYPYEQYFGPGTRLTVT.

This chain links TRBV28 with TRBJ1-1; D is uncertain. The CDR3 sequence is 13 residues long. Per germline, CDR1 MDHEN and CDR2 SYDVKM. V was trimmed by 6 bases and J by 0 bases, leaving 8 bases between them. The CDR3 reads CASRVWMNTEAFF. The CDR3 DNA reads TGTGCCAGCAGAGTTTGGATGAACACTGAAGCTTTCTTT.

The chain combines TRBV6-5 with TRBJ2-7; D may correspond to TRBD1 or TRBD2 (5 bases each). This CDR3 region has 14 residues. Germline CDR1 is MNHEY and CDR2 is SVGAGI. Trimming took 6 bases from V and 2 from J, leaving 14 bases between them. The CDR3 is CASRPSGGPYEQYF. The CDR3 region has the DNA TGTGCCAGCAGACCATCTGGGGGACCCTACGAGCAGTACTTC.

The DNA of the CDR3 is TGCGCCAGCAGCTTATTTGGAGCGAACACTGAAGCTTTCTTT. It encodes CASSLFGANTEAFF. The chain has TRBV5-1 and TRBJ1-1, with D unclear. The germline V gene has CDR1 SGHRS and CDR2 YFSETQ. The CDR3 consists of 14 residues. The V end lost 2 bases, the J end lost 1 base, and 9 bases lay between the germline ends.

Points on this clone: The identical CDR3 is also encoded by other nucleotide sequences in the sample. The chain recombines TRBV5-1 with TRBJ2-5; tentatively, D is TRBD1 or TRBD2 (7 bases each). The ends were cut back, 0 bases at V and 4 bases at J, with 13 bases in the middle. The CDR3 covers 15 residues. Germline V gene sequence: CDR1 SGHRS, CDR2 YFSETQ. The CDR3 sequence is CASSLDRGGGETQYF. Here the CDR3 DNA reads TGCGCCAGCAGCTTGGACAGGGGAGGGGGAGAGACCCAGTACTTC.

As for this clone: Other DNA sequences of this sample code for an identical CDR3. The CDR3 here is CASSLVGGETQYF. The CDR3 DNA sequence: TGTGCCAGCAGCTTGGTGGGGGGAGAGACCCAGTACTTC. J is TRBJ2-5 and V is TRBV5-4; maybe TRBD2 (6 bases). V dropped 0 bases and J dropped 4 bases, with 7 bases sitting between them. The CDR3 runs 13 residues. The V gene's germline CDR1 is SGHNT and CDR2 YYREEE (reference sequence). The variable domain in full, with the rest retrieved from reference TRBV5-4 and TRBJ2-5, is ETGVTQSPTHLIKTRGQQVTLRCSSQSGHNTVSWYQQALGQGPQFIFQYYREEENGRGNFPPRFSGLQFPNYSSELNVNALELDDSALYLCASSLVGGETQYFGPGTRLLVL.

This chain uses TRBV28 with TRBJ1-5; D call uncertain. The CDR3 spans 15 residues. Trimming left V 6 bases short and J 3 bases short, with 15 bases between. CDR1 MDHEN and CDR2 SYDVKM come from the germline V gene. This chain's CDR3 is CASSPERADNQPQHF. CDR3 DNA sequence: TGTGCCAGCAGCCCCGAGCGGGCTGACAATCAGCCCCAGCATTTT.

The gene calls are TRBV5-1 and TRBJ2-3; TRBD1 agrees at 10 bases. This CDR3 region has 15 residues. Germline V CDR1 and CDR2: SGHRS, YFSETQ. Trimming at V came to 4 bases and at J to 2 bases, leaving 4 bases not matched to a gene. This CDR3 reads CASSARQGATDTQYF. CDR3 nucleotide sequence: TGCGCCAGCAGCGCTCGACAGGGGGCCACAGATACGCAGTATTTT.

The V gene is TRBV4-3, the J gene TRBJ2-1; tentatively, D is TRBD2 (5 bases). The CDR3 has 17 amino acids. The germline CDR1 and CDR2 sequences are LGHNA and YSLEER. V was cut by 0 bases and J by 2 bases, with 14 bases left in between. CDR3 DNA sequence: TGCGCCAGCAGCCAAGATATCGGAGCGGCGGCCTACAATGAGCAGTTCTTC. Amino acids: CASSQDIGAAAYNEQFF.

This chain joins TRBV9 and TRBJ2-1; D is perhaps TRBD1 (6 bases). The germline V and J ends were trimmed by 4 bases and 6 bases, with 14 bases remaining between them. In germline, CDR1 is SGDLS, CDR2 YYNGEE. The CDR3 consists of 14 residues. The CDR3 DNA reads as TGTGCCAGCAGCCCCTCAGGGGCTTTCAATGAGCAGTTCTTC. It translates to CASSPSGAFNEQFF.

The CDR3 region is CASSQGTTAGNIQYF. In DNA, the CDR3 is TGTGCCAGCAGCCAAGGGACAACAGCCGGAAACATTCAGTACTTC. This sequence joins TRBV11-2 and TRBJ2-4; possible D gene TRBD1, 6 bases. The CDR3 covers 15 residues. Germline V CDR1 and CDR2: SGHAT, FQNNGV. Between the trimmed V and J ends, which lost 5 bases and 6 bases, there was a span of 17 bases.

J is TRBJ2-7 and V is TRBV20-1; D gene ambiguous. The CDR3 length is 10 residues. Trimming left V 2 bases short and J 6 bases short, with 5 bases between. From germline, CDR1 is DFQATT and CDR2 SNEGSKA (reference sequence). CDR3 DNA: TGCAGTGCTAGATATGGCGAGCAGTACTTC. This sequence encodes CSARYGEQYF.

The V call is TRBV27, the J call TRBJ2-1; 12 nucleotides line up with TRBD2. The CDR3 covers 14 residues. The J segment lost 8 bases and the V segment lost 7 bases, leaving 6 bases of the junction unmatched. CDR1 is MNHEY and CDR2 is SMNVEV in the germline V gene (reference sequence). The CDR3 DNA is TGTGCCAGCACCAGACTAGCGGGAGTCTATGAGCAGTTCTTC. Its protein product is CASTRLAGVYEQFF.